The clone carrying this TCR beta chain has at least ten counts. The antigen is unknown. The junction differs from germline at one of its ends, possibly a read error. The length of the CDR3 is 12 residues. These data are taken from a study of regulatory T cells in long-lasting Graves disease. Through Arm-PCR of CDR3 regions and iRepertoire HTBI primers, TCR beta libraries were built. Via MiXCR, TCRdb re-called the multiplex PCR reads, giving one row per CDR3 protein. The data hold 250,000 to 400,000 distinct CDR3 sequences, with 15% to 20% observed a single time. Specified time point: newly diagnosed GD, antithyroid drugs for less than 3 months. PBMCs were the source of the RNA used for TCR sequencing. Criteria from the American Thyroid Association guidelines were applied to diagnose Graves' disease. Study-wide results and limits: With persistent disease, TRBV28, TRBJ1-2 and TRBJ2-5 were the favored segments. Persistent Graves' disease cases displayed lower TCR diversity than newly diagnosed ones. In persistent patients, shared public clonotypes (about 2,800) outnumbered those in new patients (about 890).

The sequencing here drew on peripheral blood mononuclear cells (PBMCs), taken at new diagnosis, from a patient treated with antithyroid drugs. The origin of this receptor is a female donor with Graves disease. The chain recombines TRBV12-3 or TRBV12-4 with TRBJ2-7; tentative D call: TRBD1 (5 bases). The CDR3 sequence is CASSLIGVESDF. CDR3 DNA: TGTGCCAGCAGTTTAATAGGGGTCGAAAGTGACTTC.